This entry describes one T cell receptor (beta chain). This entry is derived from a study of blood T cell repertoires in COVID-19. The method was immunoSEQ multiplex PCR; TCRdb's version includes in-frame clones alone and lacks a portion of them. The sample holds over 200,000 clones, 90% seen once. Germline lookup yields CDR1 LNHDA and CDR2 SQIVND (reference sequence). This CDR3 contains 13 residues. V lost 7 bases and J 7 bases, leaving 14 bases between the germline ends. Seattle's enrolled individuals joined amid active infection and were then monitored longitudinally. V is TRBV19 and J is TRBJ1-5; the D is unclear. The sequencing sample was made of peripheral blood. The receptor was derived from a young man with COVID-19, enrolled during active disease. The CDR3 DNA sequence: TGTGCCAGTACCACAGTGGGCGGGCAGCCCCAGCATTTT. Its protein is CASTTVGGQPQHF.